This T cell receptor (beta chain) was documented in a study of blood T cell repertoires in COVID-19. TCRdb's copy holds only in-frame clones and misses some; the assay was immunoSEQ multiplex PCR. The repertoire holds under 110,000 clones, with over 55% as singletons. Input material: peripheral blood. The receptor comes from a human donor with acute or convalescent COVID-19. The donor label of this sample is uncertain.

CDR3 nucleotide sequence: TGTGCCAGCAGCTTAGTCGGGAATGAGCAGTTCTTC. Its translation: CASSLVGNEQFF. J is TRBJ2-1 and V is TRBV7-9; no clear D. V lost 1 base and J 7 bases, leaving 5 bases between the germline ends. Germline CDR1 and CDR2: SEHNR and FQNEAQ (reference sequence). The CDR3 loop spans 12 amino acids.